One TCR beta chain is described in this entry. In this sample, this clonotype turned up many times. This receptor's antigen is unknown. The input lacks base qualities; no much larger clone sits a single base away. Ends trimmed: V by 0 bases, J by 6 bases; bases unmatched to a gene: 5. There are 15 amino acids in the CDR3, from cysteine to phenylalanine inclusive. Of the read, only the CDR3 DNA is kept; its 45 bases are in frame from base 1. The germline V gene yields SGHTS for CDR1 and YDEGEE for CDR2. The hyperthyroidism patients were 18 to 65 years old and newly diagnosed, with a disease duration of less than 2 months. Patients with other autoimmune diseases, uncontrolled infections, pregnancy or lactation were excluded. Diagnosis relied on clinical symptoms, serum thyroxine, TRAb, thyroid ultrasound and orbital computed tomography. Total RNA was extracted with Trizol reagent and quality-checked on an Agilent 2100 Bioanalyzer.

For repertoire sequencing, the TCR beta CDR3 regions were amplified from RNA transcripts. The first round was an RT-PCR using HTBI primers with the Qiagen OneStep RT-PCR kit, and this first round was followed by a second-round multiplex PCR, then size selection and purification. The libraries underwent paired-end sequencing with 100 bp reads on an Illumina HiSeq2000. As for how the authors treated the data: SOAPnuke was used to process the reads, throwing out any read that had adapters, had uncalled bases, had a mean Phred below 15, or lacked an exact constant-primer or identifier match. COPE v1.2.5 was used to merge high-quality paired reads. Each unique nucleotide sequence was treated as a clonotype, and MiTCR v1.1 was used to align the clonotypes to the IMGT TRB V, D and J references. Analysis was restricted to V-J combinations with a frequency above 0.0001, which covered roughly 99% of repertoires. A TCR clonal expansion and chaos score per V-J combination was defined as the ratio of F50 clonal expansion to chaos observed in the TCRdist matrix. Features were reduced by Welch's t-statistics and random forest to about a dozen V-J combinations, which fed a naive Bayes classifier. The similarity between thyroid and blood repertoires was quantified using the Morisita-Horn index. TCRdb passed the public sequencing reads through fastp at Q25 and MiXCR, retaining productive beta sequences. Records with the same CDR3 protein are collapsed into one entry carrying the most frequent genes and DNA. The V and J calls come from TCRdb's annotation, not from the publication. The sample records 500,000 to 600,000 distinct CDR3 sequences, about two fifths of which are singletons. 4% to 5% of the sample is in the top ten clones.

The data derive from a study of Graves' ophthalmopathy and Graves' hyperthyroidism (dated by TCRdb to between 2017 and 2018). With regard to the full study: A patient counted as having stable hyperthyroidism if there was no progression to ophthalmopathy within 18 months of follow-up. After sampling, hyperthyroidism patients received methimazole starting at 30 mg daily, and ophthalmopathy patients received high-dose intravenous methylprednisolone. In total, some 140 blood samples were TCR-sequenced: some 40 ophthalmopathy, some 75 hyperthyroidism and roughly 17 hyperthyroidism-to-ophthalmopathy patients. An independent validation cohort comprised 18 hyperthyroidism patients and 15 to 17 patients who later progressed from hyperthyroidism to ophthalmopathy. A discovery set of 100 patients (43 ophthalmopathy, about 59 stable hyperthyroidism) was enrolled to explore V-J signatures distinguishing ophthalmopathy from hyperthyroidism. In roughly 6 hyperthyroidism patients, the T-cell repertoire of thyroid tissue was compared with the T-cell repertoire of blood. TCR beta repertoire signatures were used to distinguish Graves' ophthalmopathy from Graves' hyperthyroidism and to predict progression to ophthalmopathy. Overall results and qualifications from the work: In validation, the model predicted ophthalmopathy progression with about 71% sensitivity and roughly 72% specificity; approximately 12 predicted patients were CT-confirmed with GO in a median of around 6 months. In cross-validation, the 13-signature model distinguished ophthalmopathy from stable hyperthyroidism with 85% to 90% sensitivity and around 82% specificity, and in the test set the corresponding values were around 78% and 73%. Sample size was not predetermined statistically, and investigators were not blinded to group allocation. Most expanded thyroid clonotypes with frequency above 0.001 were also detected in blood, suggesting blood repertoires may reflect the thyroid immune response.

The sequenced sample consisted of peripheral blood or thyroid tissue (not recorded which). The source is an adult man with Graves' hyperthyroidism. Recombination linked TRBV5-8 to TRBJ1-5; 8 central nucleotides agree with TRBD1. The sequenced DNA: TGTGCCAGCAGCTTGGTGGCAGGGGGCTTTCAGCCCCAGCATTTT. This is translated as CASSLVAGGFQPQHF.